The source of this TCR beta chain is a study of shared clonotypes between healthy human individuals. Study overall: Each donor's CD8 memory used one plate, CD8 naive two, each CD4 subset three.

With respect to this clone: The target antigen is unknown.

CD45RO negativity and positive selection for CCR7 defined naive CD8 cells, a population that excluded terminally differentiated effector memory CD45RA+ cells. The authors loaded around 190 ng DNA, about 30,000 T cell genomes, into sorted-subset replicate PCRs. Only in-frame clones appear in the TCRdb table, and some are missing; sequencing was by immunoSEQ multiplex PCR. The data show about 680,000 clones, about 90% seen once. Study observations and caveats: It was the non-shared clonotypes that had lower generation probabilities than clonotypes shared by all four donors.

Germline assignment: CDR1 SGHRS and CDR2 YFSETQ. The CDR3 spans 16 residues. V shed 0 bases and J shed 2 bases, with 15 bases lying between them. The clonotype comes from a man under 40 in good health. Sequencing input: naive CD8+ T cells sorted from blood. The chain has TRBV5-1 and TRBJ2-7; D call uncertain. The CDR3 is CASSLEVARNAYEQYF. The CDR3 DNA is TGCGCCAGCAGCTTGGAGGTAGCCCGCAACGCCTACGAGCAGTACTTC.